This is a list of T cell receptor beta chains from one sample in a study of blood T cell repertoires in COVID-19. Clones were read by immunoSEQ multiplex PCR, and TCRdb kept only the in-frame ones, dropping some. Counted here are 100,000 or so clones, 86% occurring once; the ten biggest clones make up roughly 13%. Source material: peripheral blood. Every receptor here comes from a woman aged 55-69 years in a cohort sampled during active or convalescent COVID-19. Both conserved end residues are part of each CDR3. Fields, in order: CDR3 protein, CDR3 DNA, clone size, D gene, J gene, CDR3 length, V gene. The D gene is left open where the match is weak. Not every row has a clone size; where given, it reads once, few, many or a size class.

CDR3aa: CASSLRGSSNTGELFF
CDR3nt: TGTGCCAGCAGTTTGCGGGGCTCATCGAACACCGGGGAGCTGTTTTTT
abundance: NA
d_gene: NA
j_gene: TRBJ2-2
len: 16
v_gene: TRBV9

CDR3aa: CASSLALQGDQPQHF
CDR3nt: TGTGCCAGCAGCTTAGCGCTGCAGGGGGATCAGCCCCAGCATTTT
abundance: NA
d_gene: TRBD1
j_gene: TRBJ1-5
len: 15
v_gene: TRBV7-9

CDR3aa: CASSLLLAPSYEQYF
CDR3nt: TGTGCCAGCAGTTTATTACTAGCGCCTTCCTACGAGCAGTACTTC
abundance: NA
d_gene: TRBD2
j_gene: TRBJ2-7
len: 15
v_gene: TRBV28

CDR3aa: CASRTGQGRSGANVLTF
CDR3nt: TGTGCCAGTAGGACGGGACAGGGGCGCTCTGGGGCCAACGTCCTGACTTTC
abundance: NA
d_gene: TRBD1
j_gene: TRBJ2-6
len: 17
v_gene: TRBV19

CDR3aa: CASSTQGAGTGELFF
CDR3nt: TGTGCCAGTAGTACACAGGGGGCTGGTACCGGGGAGCTGTTTTTT
abundance: NA
d_gene: TRBD1
j_gene: TRBJ2-2
len: 15
v_gene: TRBV19

CDR3aa: CASSYGQGASNQPQHF
CDR3nt: TGTGCCAGCAGCTACGGTCAGGGGGCCAGCAATCAGCCCCAGCATTTT
abundance: NA
d_gene: TRBD1
j_gene: TRBJ1-5
len: 16
v_gene: TRBV28

CDR3aa: CASSSTGWDGYTF
CDR3nt: TGTGCCAGTAGTTCGACAGGGTGGGATGGCTACACCTTC
abundance: NA
d_gene: TRBD1
j_gene: TRBJ1-2
len: 13
v_gene: TRBV19

CDR3aa: CASSFRDRGLWVGTEAFF
CDR3nt: TGTGCCAGCAGTTTCCGGGACAGGGGGCTTTGGGTGGGGACTGAAGCTTTCTTT
abundance: NA
d_gene: TRBD1
j_gene: TRBJ1-1
len: 18
v_gene: TRBV27

CDR3aa: CASRNTEEGPPRDRSNQPQHF
CDR3nt: TGTGCCAGCAGGAACACCGAAGAAGGACCCCCTCGAGACAGAAGCAATCAGCCCCAGCATTTT
abundance: NA
d_gene: NA
j_gene: TRBJ1-5
len: 21
v_gene: TRBV21-1

CDR3aa: CSVEERTATNEKLFF
CDR3nt: TGCAGCGTTGAAGAACGGACAGCAACTAATGAAAAACTGTTTTTT
abundance: NA
d_gene: NA
j_gene: TRBJ1-4
len: 15
v_gene: TRBV29-1

CDR3aa: CASSLNRGRTEAFF
CDR3nt: TGTGCCAGCAGCTTGAATAGGGGCCGAACTGAAGCTTTCTTT
abundance: NA
d_gene: NA
j_gene: TRBJ1-1
len: 14
v_gene: TRBV5-6

CDR3aa: CASSDRVSNQPQHF
CDR3nt: TGTGCCAGCTCCGACAGAGTGAGCAATCAGCCCCAGCATTTT
abundance: NA
d_gene: NA
j_gene: TRBJ1-5
len: 14
v_gene: TRBV2

CDR3aa: CASSPGLLVAYNEQFF
CDR3nt: TGTGCCAGCAGCCCAGGACTTCTGGTTGCCTACAATGAGCAGTTCTTC
abundance: NA
d_gene: NA
j_gene: TRBJ2-1
len: 16
v_gene: TRBV3-1/TRBV3-2

CDR3aa: CASSSSGTPYEQYF
CDR3nt: TGTGCCAGCAGCTCTAGCGGGACCCCCTACGAGCAGTACTTC
abundance: NA
d_gene: TRBD2
j_gene: TRBJ2-7
len: 14
v_gene: TRBV5-4

CDR3aa: CASRSGLAGNNEQFF
CDR3nt: TGTGCCAGCAGGAGTGGACTAGCGGGGAACAATGAGCAGTTCTTC
abundance: NA
d_gene: TRBD2
j_gene: TRBJ2-1
len: 15
v_gene: TRBV27

CDR3aa: CAHREGIGLAYEQYF
CDR3nt: TGTGCCCACCGCGAGGGCATCGGGCTGGCCTACGAGCAGTACTTC
abundance: few
d_gene: NA
j_gene: TRBJ2-7
len: 15
v_gene: TRBV30

CDR3aa: CASSLAGAGGYGYTF
CDR3nt: TGTGCCAGCAGCTTGGCCGGAGCGGGGGGCTATGGCTACACCTTC
abundance: NA
d_gene: NA
j_gene: TRBJ1-2
len: 15
v_gene: TRBV5-5

CDR3aa: CATSRTVNTEAFF
CDR3nt: TGTGCCACCAGCAGGACTGTGAACACTGAAGCTTTCTTT
abundance: few
d_gene: NA
j_gene: TRBJ1-1
len: 13
v_gene: TRBV15